This T cell receptor (beta chain) was sequenced for a study of blood T cell repertoires in COVID-19. Whole-study context: Some COVID-19 samples were acute and others convalescent; all came from the United States, Italy and Spain.

The V gene's germline CDR1 is MDHEN and CDR2 SYDVKM. The CDR3 consists of 13 residues. Trimming shortened V by 8 bases and J by 4 bases, and 15 bases separated the two germline ends. This clone was seen once. Sequencing used immunoSEQ multiplex PCR; TCRdb keeps in-frame clones, though not all of them. This table has around 310,000 clones, 90% appearing once. The V call is TRBV28, the J call TRBJ2-7; a weak D match, TRBD1 (5 bases). This TCR derives from a woman in her thirties with COVID-19, enrolled during active disease. Sequenced material: peripheral blood. CDR3: CASGRTRNYEQYF. DNA for the CDR3: TGTGCCAGCGGACGGACAAGAAATTACGAGCAGTACTTC.